This T cell receptor beta chain stems from a study of response to subunit inactivated influenza vaccine. Overall study findings and caveats: Few additional T cells are recruited per seasonal influenza vaccination, authors suggested.

Trimming took 3 bases from V and 2 from J; bases not matched to a gene: 9. Looked up from germline, CDR1 is KGHDR and CDR2 is SFDVKD. The length of the CDR3 is 17 residues. One entry per CDR3 protein results from TCRdb running MiXCR on the RT-PCR reads. The sample records hundreds of thousands of distinct CDR3 sequences, approximately 7.1% being singletons. Turning to this clonotype: No antigen is known for it.

Source: PBMCs from blood, taken around 2 years after vaccination. The chain is built from TRBV24-1 and TRBJ2-5; TRBD2 matches 9 bases. The receptor's source is a man between 50 and 69 years old who received an inactivated influenza vaccine. CDR3 protein: CATSDLSTLAGQETQYF. CDR3 DNA: TGTGCCACCAGTGATCTCTCTACTCTAGCGGGGCAAGAGACCCAGTACTTC.